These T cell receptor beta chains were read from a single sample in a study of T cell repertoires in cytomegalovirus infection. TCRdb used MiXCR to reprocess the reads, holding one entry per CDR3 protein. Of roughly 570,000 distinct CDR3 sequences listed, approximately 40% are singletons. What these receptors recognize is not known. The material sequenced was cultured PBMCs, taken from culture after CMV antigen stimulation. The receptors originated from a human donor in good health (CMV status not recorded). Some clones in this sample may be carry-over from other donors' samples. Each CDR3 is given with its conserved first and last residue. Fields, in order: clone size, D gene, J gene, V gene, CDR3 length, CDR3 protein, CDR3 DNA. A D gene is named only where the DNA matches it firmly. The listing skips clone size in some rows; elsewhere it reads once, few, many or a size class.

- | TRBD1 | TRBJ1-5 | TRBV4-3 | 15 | CASSQDGGQYQPQHF | TGCGCCAGCAGCCAAGATGGGGGACAGTATCAGCCCCAGCATTTT
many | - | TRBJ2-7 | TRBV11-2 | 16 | CASRRIAGPQSYEQYF | TGTGCCAGCAGACGTATAGCCGGGCCCCAGTCCTACGAGCAGTACTTC
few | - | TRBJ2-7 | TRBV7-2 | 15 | CASSPHSRGPYEQYF | TGTGCCAGCAGCCCCCACTCCCGGGGTCCCTACGAGCAGTACTTC
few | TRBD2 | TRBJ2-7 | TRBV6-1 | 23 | CASSTRAGTVLAGGLLGSYEQYF | TGTGCCAGCAGTACCCGCGCCGGGACAGTACTAGCGGGGGGATTACTTGGCTCCTACGAGCAGTACTTC
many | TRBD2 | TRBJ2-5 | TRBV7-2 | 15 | CASSFNGLAGETQYF | TGTGCCAGCAGCTTCAATGGGCTAGCGGGAGAGACCCAGTACTTC
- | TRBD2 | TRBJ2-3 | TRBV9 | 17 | CASSGRGGVGTVDTQYF | TGTGCCAGCAGCGGACGGGGGGGGGTGGGAACGGTAGATACGCAGTATTTT
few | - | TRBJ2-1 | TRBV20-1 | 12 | CSARQGTNEQFF | TGCAGTGCTAGGCAGGGGACGAATGAGCAGTTCTTC
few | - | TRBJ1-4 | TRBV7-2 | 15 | CASSLQRRGDEKLFF | TGTGCCAGCAGCCTTCAGCGCCGGGGGGATGAAAAACTGTTTTTT
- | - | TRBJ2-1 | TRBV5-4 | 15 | CASSLYRGGYNEQFF | TGTGCCAGCAGTCTTTATCGGGGAGGCTACAATGAGCAGTTCTTC
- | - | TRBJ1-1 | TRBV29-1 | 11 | CSVGTDTEAFF | TGCAGCGTTGGGACGGACACTGAAGCTTTCTTT
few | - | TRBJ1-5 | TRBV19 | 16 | CASTLEGERIGQPQHF | TGTGCCAGTACCTTAGAAGGGGAACGTATCGGGCAGCCCCAGCATTTT
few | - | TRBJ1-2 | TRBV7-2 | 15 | CASSLPGVLGYGYTF | TGTGCCAGCAGCCTACCAGGGGTTCTTGGCTATGGCTACACCTTC
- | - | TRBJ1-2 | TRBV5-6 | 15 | CASSLGELRGHGYTF | TGTGCCAGCAGCCTGGGAGAACTCCGGGGGCATGGCTACACCTTC
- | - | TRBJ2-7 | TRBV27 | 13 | CATGGRIINEQYF | TGTGCCACCGGGGGACGAATTATAAACGAGCAGTACTTC
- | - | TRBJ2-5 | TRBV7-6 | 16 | CASSLLDYEDQETQYF | TGTGCCAGCAGCTTACTGGACTATGAGGACCAAGAGACCCAGTACTTC
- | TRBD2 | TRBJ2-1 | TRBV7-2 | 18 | CASSGKTSGSHSYNEQFF | TGTGCCAGCAGCGGAAAGACTAGCGGGAGCCACTCCTACAATGAGCAGTTCTTC
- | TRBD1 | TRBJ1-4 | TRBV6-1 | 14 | CASSTQGAREKLFF | TGTGCCAGCAGTACCCAGGGGGCGAGGGAAAAACTGTTTTTT
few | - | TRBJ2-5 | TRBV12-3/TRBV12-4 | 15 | CASSYHSPREETQYF | TGTGCCAGCAGCTACCACTCGCCTAGGGAAGAGACCCAGTACTTC
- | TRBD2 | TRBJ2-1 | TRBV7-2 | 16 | CASSLVAGTFYNEQFF | TGTGCCAGCAGCTTGGTAGCGGGGACCTTCTACAATGAGCAGTTCTTC
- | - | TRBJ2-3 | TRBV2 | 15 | CASSEWSGSTDTQYF | TGTGCCAGCAGTGAATGGAGCGGGAGCACAGATACGCAGTATTTT
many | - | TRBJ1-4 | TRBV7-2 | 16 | CASSLVGGAVDEKLFF | TGTGCCAGCAGCTTAGTCGGGGGGGCTGTGGATGAAAAACTGTTTTTT
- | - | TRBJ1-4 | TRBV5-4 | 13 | CASSLSQGGKLFF | TGTGCCAGCAGCTTGTCCCAGGGTGGAAAACTGTTTTTT
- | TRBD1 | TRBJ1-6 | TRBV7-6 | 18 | CASSEGTGIVSYNSPLHF | TGTGCCAGCAGCGAGGGGACAGGAATAGTCTCCTATAATTCACCCCTCCACTTT
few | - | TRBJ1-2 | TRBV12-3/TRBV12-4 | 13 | CASMQQDGYRYTF | TGTGCCAGCATGCAACAGGACGGTTATCGCTACACCTTC
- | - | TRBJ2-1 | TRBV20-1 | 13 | CSARRLAQNEQFF | TGCAGTGCTAGAAGGCTAGCGCAGAATGAGCAGTTCTTC
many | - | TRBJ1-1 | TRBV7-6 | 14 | CASSNRREGTEAFF | TGTGCCAGCAGCAACCGACGGGAGGGCACTGAAGCTTTCTTT
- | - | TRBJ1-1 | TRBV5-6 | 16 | CASSLDRLRVGTEAFF | TGTGCCAGCAGCTTAGACAGATTAAGGGTGGGGACTGAAGCTTTCTTT